The 17 T cell receptor beta chains given below trace back to one sample, sequenced in a study of shared clonotypes between healthy human individuals. Profiled with immunoSEQ multiplex PCR; TCRdb holds only in-frame clones, not every one. The sample lists about 1.5 million clones; approximately 97% were seen once. The sequenced sample was naive CD4+ T cells sorted from blood. The subset: CD45RA+ positively selected. These receptors all stem from a man aged 25 to 40 in good health.

This rearrangement joins TRBV11-2 to TRBJ2-2; 9 positions agree with TRBD1. Trimming cost V 5 bases and J 4 bases; bases outside gene matches: 5. CDR1 is SGHAT and CDR2 is FQNNGV in the germline V gene. The CDR3 extends over 15 amino acids. The CDR3 bases are TGTGCCAGCAGCCTCCGGGACAGGGCCACCGGGGAGCTGTTTTTT. As protein: CASSLRDRATGELFF.

On this clone itself: The same CDR3 is also encoded by other DNA sequences in this sample. The chain is built from TRBV28 and TRBJ1-2; 8 bases align to TRBD1. Germline CDR1 and CDR2: MDHEN and SYDVKM. This CDR3 region has 14 residues. V shed 2 bases, J shed 3 bases, and the junction held 2 bases outside the gene matches. CDR3 in DNA: TGTGCCAGCAGTTTACAGGGGGCTTACTATGGCTACACCTTC. Its protein is CASSLQGAYYGYTF.

The V gene is TRBV6-6, the J gene TRBJ2-2; D is perhaps TRBD1 (7 bases). Trimming removed 4 bases from V and 1 base from J, with 13 bases in between. The CDR3 sequence is 16 residues long. Germline lookup yields CDR1 MNHNY and CDR2 SVGAGI (reference sequence). As DNA, the CDR3 is TGTGCCAGCAGTTCCAGACAGGGAGGGAACACCGGGGAGCTGTTTTTT. Residues: CASSSRQGGNTGELFF.

The chain couples TRBV2 to TRBJ2-3; 9 bases line up with TRBD1. The CDR3 loop spans 15 amino acids. J gave up 2 bases and V 5 bases, and 5 bases lay outside the gene matches. Per the germline V gene, CDR1 is SNHLY and CDR2 is FYNNEI. The chain's CDR3 is CASSPGTGTTDTQYF. The CDR3 DNA reads as TGTGCCAGCAGTCCCGGGACAGGGACCACAGATACGCAGTATTTT.

V usage is TRBV5-6 and J usage is TRBJ2-7; D might be TRBD1 (6 bases). This CDR3 spans 12 amino acids. The V end was cut by 3 bases, the J end by 6 bases, with 10 bases between. Germline V CDR1 and CDR2: SGHDT, YYEEEE. The CDR3 protein is CASSYRAREQYF. CDR3 bases: TGTGCCAGCAGCTACAGGGCTCGCGAGCAGTACTTC.

The CDR3 sequence: CASSHFGLLESAGVLFF. Here the CDR3 DNA reads TGTGCCAGCAGCCATTTCGGCCTCCTCGAATCAGCGGGAGTCCTGTTCTTC. This chain joins TRBV7-9 and TRBJ2-1; TRBD2 matches at 8 bases. This CDR3 is built from 17 residues. After removal of 5 bases from V and 15 bases from J, the junction contained 24 bases not matched to a gene. From germline, CDR1 is SEHNR and CDR2 FQNEAQ (reference sequence).

This clone turned up a few times. J is TRBJ2-5 and V is TRBV7-9; no clear D gene. Germline CDR1 is SEHNR and CDR2 is FQNEAQ (reference sequence). Trimming stripped 4 bases from V and 0 bases from J, with 0 bases between. This CDR3 has 11 residues. The CDR3 nucleotides read TGTGCCAGCAGCTACCAAGAGACCCAGTACTTC. Amino acids: CASSYQETQYF. Combining the CDR3 with reference TRBV7-9 and TRBJ2-5 gives the whole variable domain DTGVSQNPRHKITKRGQNVTFRCDPISEHNRLYWYRQTLGQGPEFLTYFQNEAQLEKSRLLSDRFSAERPKGSFSTLEIQRTEQGDSAMYLCASSYQETQYFGPGTRLLVL.

The V gene is TRBV30, the J gene TRBJ1-4; D gene uncertain. The CDR3 length is 15 residues. V was clipped by 5 bases and J by 7 bases, with 20 bases between them. Germline CDR1 reads GTSNPN; CDR2 reads SVGIG (reference sequence). The CDR3: CAWGPKGGLGEKLFF. CDR3 bases: TGTGCCTGGGGTCCCAAGGGAGGACTTGGTGAAAAACTGTTTTTT. The variable domain in full, completed from reference TRBV30 and TRBJ1-4, reads SQTIHQWPATLVQPVGSPLSLECTVEGTSNPNLYWYRQAAGRGLQLLFYSVGIGQISSEVPQNLSASRPQDRQFILSSKKLLLSDSGFYLCAWGPKGGLGEKLFFGSGTQLSVL.

This clone came up once. The rearrangement links TRBV10-3 to TRBJ2-4, with D possibly TRBD2 on 6 matching bases. V lost 10 bases to trimming and J lost 4 bases, with 17 bases between them. CDR1 ENHRY and CDR2 SYGVKD come from the germline V gene. The CDR3 sequence is 14 residues long. This chain's CDR3 is CATARAEGKNIQYF. The CDR3 region has the DNA TGTGCCACCGCCCGGGCGGAGGGGAAAAACATTCAGTACTTC.

This rearrangement joins TRBV1 to TRBJ2-1. TRBV1 is noted as a pseudogene. This CDR3 is built from 17 residues. CDR3 coding DNA: TGCACCAGCAGCCAAGATAGGGGGGATCCCCTACGGAATGAGCAGTTCTTC. Its protein product is CTSSQDRGDPLRNEQFF.

CDR3 region: CASSPLGADEQYF. In DNA form, the CDR3 reads TGTGCCAGCTCACCTCTGGGAGCGGACGAGCAGTACTTC. V gene TRBV18 combines with J gene TRBJ2-7; D might be TRBD2 (5 bases). The V end lost 3 bases, the J end lost 5 bases, and 11 bases lay between the germline ends. Germline V gene sequence: CDR1 KGHSH, CDR2 LQKENI. This CDR3 comprises 13 residues.

The V gene is TRBV5-5, the J gene TRBJ1-5; maybe TRBD1 (5 bases). This CDR3 region has 16 residues. V dropped 1 base and J dropped 4 bases, with 15 bases sitting between them. CDR1 SGHKS and CDR2 YYEKEE come from the germline V gene (reference sequence). DNA for the CDR3: TGTGCCAGCAGCTTGACTGGGTACCAGGGAAATCAGCCCCAGCATTTT. Translated: CASSLTGYQGNQPQHF.

The chain joins TRBV4-2 to TRBJ2-1; 10 bases fit TRBD2. V was clipped by 1 base and J by 7 bases; unmatched bases: 13. The CDR3 contains 18 residues. Germline V CDR1 and CDR2: LGHNA, YNFKEQ. CDR3 nucleotide sequence: TGTGCCAGCAGCCAAGCCCGAACCTCTAGCGGGAGTAGAAATGAGCAGTTCTTC. It is translated as CASSQARTSSGSRNEQFF.

The genes are TRBV27 and TRBJ2-7; 7 bases are a match to TRBD2. V gave up 5 bases and J gave up 4 bases; unmatched junction bases: 14. Germline V gene data show CDR1 as MNHEY and CDR2 as SMNVEV (reference sequence). This CDR3 spans 16 amino acids. CDR3 coding DNA: TGTGCCAGCAGTCCCAATACGGAGGCGGGAGTGTACGAGCAGTACTTC. It yields the protein CASSPNTEAGVYEQYF.

Of note for this clone: The same CDR3 also results from other DNA sequences found in this sample. The rearrangement uses TRBV18 and TRBJ2-3; 10 positions agree with TRBD1. Per the germline V gene, CDR1 is KGHSH and CDR2 is LQKENI. J was trimmed by 1 base and V by 0 bases; bases with no gene match: 1. The CDR3 runs to 16 residues. CDR3 loop: CASSPPGTGGTDTQYF. CDR3 DNA sequence: TGTGCCAGCTCACCACCGGGGACAGGGGGCACAGATACGCAGTATTTT.

The V call is TRBV14, the J call TRBJ2-2; TRBD2 matches 12 bases. Germline CDR1 reads SGHDN; CDR2 reads FVKESK. The CDR3 sequence is 16 residues long. V dropped 6 bases and J dropped 2; count of bases not matched to a gene: 4. Here the CDR3 reads CASREGLAGNTGELFF. The CDR3 nucleotides read TGTGCCAGCAGGGAGGGACTAGCGGGCAACACCGGGGAGCTGTTTTTT.

The V call is TRBV5-1, the J call TRBJ2-7, with 12 bases identical to TRBD2. There are 16 residues in the CDR3. V was clipped by 4 bases and J by 4 bases; unmatched bases: 9. CDR1 is SGHRS, CDR2 YFSETQ, per germline. The CDR3 protein is CASSAGLAGFGYEQYF. In nucleotides, the CDR3 is TGCGCCAGCAGCGCGGGACTAGCGGGCTTCGGGTACGAGCAGTACTTC.